These 19 T cell receptor beta chains came from one sample sequenced in a study of T cell changes during pregnancy in multiple sclerosis (dated by TCRdb to about 2019). Library method: the immunoSEQ multiplex PCR assay. TCRdb took over this immuneACCESS table, retaining in-frame rearrangements with V and J assigned. Such tables are incomplete; in checked studies, under half of the missing clones stem from an unresolved V gene, and the remainder is unexplained. The sample table records 60,000 to 90,000 clones; approximately 90% of these occur just once. The ten largest clones capture roughly 1.7% of the sample. The source material was peripheral blood, sampled in the first trimester of pregnancy. The source is a female donor in good health, enrolled as a control in a pregnancy study.

This chain links TRBV11-2 with TRBJ1-5; 8 bases align to TRBD1. The CDR3 totals 19 residues. V shed 2 bases, J shed 0 bases, and the junction held 12 bases outside the gene matches. Germline CDR1 reads SGHAT; CDR2 reads FQNNGV. The CDR3 region is CASSLLWTGNPHSNQPQHF. Written as DNA, the CDR3 is TGTGCCAGCAGCTTACTTTGGACAGGGAACCCCCATAGCAATCAGCCCCAGCATTTT.

The CDR3 is CASSLQGGSGANVLTF. CDR3 coding DNA: TGTGCCAGCAGTTTACAGGGGGGCTCTGGGGCCAACGTCCTGACTTTC. The chain links TRBV28 to TRBJ2-6, with D maybe TRBD1 (7 bases). Germline assignment: CDR1 MDHEN and CDR2 SYDVKM. The CDR3 is made up of 16 amino acids. V lost 2 bases, J lost 0 bases, and 8 bases lay in between. The full variable domain, its missing parts supplied by reference TRBV28 and TRBJ2-6, is DVKVTQSSRYLVKRTGEKVFLECVQDMDHENMFWYRQDPGLGLRLIYFSYDVKMKEKGDIPEGYSVSREKKERFSLILESASTNQTSMYLCASSLQGGSGANVLTFGAGSRLTVL.

The chain uses TRBV11-2 and TRBJ1-2; 7 positions agree with TRBD1. CDR3 size: 19 residues. Germline-derived CDR1 and CDR2 are SGHAT and FQNNGV. The V gene end was trimmed by 1 base and the J gene end by 6 bases; junction bases not matched to a gene: 20. The CDR3 DNA sequence: TGTGCCAGCAGCTTAGCTCTGGTGATCCCCGAGACAGGGTATAATGGCTACACCTTC. This codes for CASSLALVIPETGYNGYTF.

This clone was seen only a few times. The chain employs TRBV9 and TRBJ2-6; 8 nucleotides line up with TRBD2. Germline values: CDR1 SGDLS, CDR2 YYNGEE. The CDR3 extends over 19 amino acids. The ends lost 4 bases at V and 0 bases at J; junction bases unmatched: 12. The CDR3 region has the DNA TGTGCCAGCAGCCCTCGGGAGGGGCTATTTTCCTCTGGGGCCAACGTCCTGACTTTC. The encoded protein is CASSPREGLFSSGANVLTF. Combining the CDR3 with reference TRBV9 and TRBJ2-6 gives the whole variable domain DSGVTQTPKHLITATGQRVTLRCSPRSGDLSVYWYQQSLDQGLQFLIQYYNGEERAKGNILERFSAQQFPDLHSELNLSSLELGDSALYFCASSPREGLFSSGANVLTFGAGSRLTVL.

V usage is TRBV5-1 and J usage is TRBJ1-1; D possibly corresponds to TRBD1 (6 bases). The CDR3 has 15 residues. V shed 5 bases and J shed 4 bases, with 18 bases lying between them. The germline V gene encodes CDR1 SGHRS and CDR2 YFSETQ. The CDR3 here is CASSLTGGAFTEAFF. The CDR3 DNA is TGCGCCAGCAGTCTGACGGGGGGCGCCTTCACTGAAGCTTTCTTT.

This clone was detected only a few times. This chain uses TRBV6-4 with TRBJ2-3, with 12 bases identical to TRBD2. CDR1 MRHNA and CDR2 SNTAGT come from the germline V gene. With V trimmed by 4 bases and J by 1 base, 0 bases remained unmatched. This CDR3 comprises 15 residues. The CDR3 loop reads CASSGLAGGTDTQYF. CDR3 bases: TGTGCCAGCAGTGGACTAGCGGGAGGCACAGATACGCAGTATTTT.

This chain connects TRBV2 to TRBJ2-5; 7 bases map to TRBD2. The CDR3 is 14 amino acids. In germline, CDR1 is SNHLY, CDR2 FYNNEI. V trimming: 4 bases; J trimming: 3 bases; junction bases outside the gene matches: 5. The CDR3 DNA sequence: TGTGCCAGCAGTGGTGGACTAGTTGAAGAGACCCAGTACTTC. Amino acids: CASSGGLVEETQYF.

The J gene is TRBJ2-1, the V gene TRBV19; TRBD2 matches at 11 bases. CDR3 length: 15 amino acids. V shed 3 bases, J shed 7 bases, and the junction held 5 bases outside the gene matches. CDR1 is LNHDA, CDR2 SQIVND, per germline (reference sequence). CDR3 loop: CASSITSGRVNEQFF. The CDR3, as DNA: TGTGCCAGTAGTATTACTAGCGGGAGAGTTAATGAGCAGTTCTTC.

The J gene is TRBJ1-1, the V gene TRBV28; D gene ambiguous. Germline CDR1 and CDR2: MDHEN and SYDVKM. This CDR3 spans 15 amino acids. V was shortened by 3 bases and J by 0 bases, with 11 bases between the two germline ends. The CDR3: CASSFPHRVNTEAFF. The CDR3 DNA follows: TGTGCCAGCAGTTTTCCCCACAGAGTGAACACTGAAGCTTTCTTT.

This chain links TRBV11-2 with TRBJ2-7, with 10 nucleotides matching TRBD2. V gave up 5 bases and J gave up 0 bases; unmatched junction bases: 16. This CDR3 is built from 19 residues. Germline V gene data show CDR1 as SGHAT and CDR2 as FQNNGV. CDR3 amino acids: CASSLSPSSGSSSSYEQYF. CDR3 bases: TGTGCCAGCAGCCTTTCTCCCTCTAGCGGGAGTTCCTCCTCCTACGAGCAGTACTTC.

The V gene is TRBV5-1, the J gene TRBJ2-7, with TRBD2 identical over 8 bases. The germline gives CDR1 SGHRS, CDR2 YFSETQ. This CDR3 comprises 15 residues. V dropped 2 bases and J dropped 2; count of bases not matched to a gene: 6. The CDR3 nucleotides read TGCGCCAGCAGCTTATCTAGCGGGCATACCTACGAGCAGTACTTC. Protein: CASSLSSGHTYEQYF. Variable domain in full (rest from reference TRBV5-1 and TRBJ2-7): KAGVTQTPRYLIKTRGQQVTLSCSPISGHRSVSWYQQTPGQGLQFLFEYFSETQRNKGNFPGRFSGRQFSNSRSEMNVSTLELGDSALYLCASSLSSGHTYEQYFGPGTRLTVT.

This clone has just one count. The chain links TRBV7-2 to TRBJ2-5; 8 bases are shared with TRBD2. The CDR3 has 15 residues. Unmatched junction bases numbered 6, after V lost 2 bases and J lost 4 bases. CDR1 SGHTA and CDR2 FQGNSA come from the germline V gene. CDR3 protein: CASSLMGLAGETQYF. In DNA, the CDR3 is TGTGCCAGCAGCTTAATGGGGCTAGCGGGAGAGACCCAGTACTTC.

The chain couples TRBV7-9 to TRBJ2-1; 8 bases are shared with TRBD1. After removal of 5 bases from V and 9 bases from J, the junction contained 0 bases not matched to a gene. Germline V gives CDR1 SEHNR, CDR2 FQNEAQ (reference sequence). The CDR3 runs to 11 residues. The CDR3 region is CASSDRGEQFF. The DNA for the CDR3 is TGTGCCAGCAGCGACAGGGGTGAGCAGTTCTTC.

The chain has TRBV5-1 and TRBJ1-1; 7 bases line up with TRBD1. CDR3 size: 19 residues. With V trimmed by 4 bases and J by 0 bases, 18 bases remained unmatched. CDR1 is SGHRS and CDR2 is YFSETQ in the germline V gene. CDR3 sequence: CASSTGGSQGRKVNTEAFF. Here the CDR3 DNA reads TGCGCCAGCAGCACCGGTGGGTCACAGGGGAGAAAGGTGAACACTGAAGCTTTCTTT.

The rearrangement joins TRBV7-9 to TRBJ2-2; no clear D. CDR1 SEHNR and CDR2 FQNEAQ come from the germline V gene (reference sequence). V lost 5 bases to trimming and J lost 4 bases, with 5 bases between them. The CDR3 has 12 amino acids. This chain's CDR3 is CASSTGTGELFF. Written as DNA, the CDR3 is TGTGCCAGCAGCACGGGCACCGGGGAGCTGTTTTTT.

CDR3 amino acids: CASSRGQGGDNSPLHF. CDR3 sequence (DNA): TGCGCCAGCAGCCGGGGACAGGGGGGGGATAATTCACCCCTCCACTTT. The chain combines TRBV4-1 with TRBJ1-6, with 11 bases that match TRBD1. V lost 4 bases, J lost 5 bases, and 4 bases stayed unmatched. This CDR3 is built from 16 residues. Germline lookup yields CDR1 MGHRA and CDR2 YSYEKL.

V usage is TRBV5-4 and J usage is TRBJ2-5, with 10 bases matching TRBD2. Germline V CDR1 and CDR2: SGHNT, YYREEE (reference sequence). Unmatched junction bases numbered 12, after V lost 5 bases and J lost 5 bases. This CDR3 has 16 residues. The CDR3 sequence: CASSDQAGGRPETQYF. CDR3 bases: TGTGCCAGCAGTGACCAAGCGGGAGGGAGGCCCGAGACCCAGTACTTC.

This clone was counted a single time. The chain uses TRBV5-1 and TRBJ2-1; possibly TRBD2 for D (6 bases). The CDR3 totals 16 residues. The V end lost 0 bases, the J end lost 6 bases, and 16 bases lay between the germline ends. Germline CDR1 reads SGHRS; CDR2 reads YFSETQ. The CDR3 coding sequence is TGCGCCAGCAGCTTGGACCCACCGACTAGTCCCAATGAGCAGTTCTTC. Translating it yields CASSLDPPTSPNEQFF.

The chain combines TRBV28 with TRBJ1-2, with a weak D call TRBD1 (5 bases). The length of the CDR3 is 15 residues. V shed 7 bases and J shed 2 bases, with 17 bases lying between them. The V gene's germline CDR1 is MDHEN and CDR2 SYDVKM. The CDR3: CASTVPGAPNYGYTF. In DNA, the CDR3 is TGTGCCAGCACCGTACCTGGGGCACCCAACTATGGCTACACCTTC.